These T cell receptor beta chains were read from a single sample in a study of blood T cell repertoires in COVID-19. TCRdb's table, derived via immunoSEQ multiplex PCR, lists solely in-frame clones and lacks some. This table has fewer than 250,000 clones, 70% to 90% appearing once. Specimen: PBMCs or T cells enriched from blood (not recorded which). These receptors were obtained from a woman aged 40 to 50 in a cohort exposed to, infected with or recovered from COVID-19 (not recorded which). Both conserved end residues are part of each CDR3. The D gene is left open where the match is weak. Expanded clones get a size class; other rows say once, few or many, or leave the size out.

>15|TRBJ2-1|TRBV7-9|TRBD2|NA
CASSLVLAGFNEQFF
TGTGCCAGCAGCTTAGTGCTAGCGGGTTTTAATGAGCAGTTCTTC
>13|TRBJ1-5|TRBV9|TRBD1|NA
CASGGQGSQPQHF
TGTGCCAGCGGCGGACAGGGCAGTCAGCCCCAGCATTTT
>13|TRBJ2-7|TRBV27|NA|NA
CASSLPSAGVQYF
TGTGCCAGCAGTTTACCGAGCGCCGGGGTGCAGTACTTC
>12|TRBJ1-1|TRBV9|TRBD1|NA
CASSDRGIEAFF
TGTGCCAGCAGCGACAGGGGTATTGAAGCTTTCTTT
>12|TRBJ2-5|TRBV5-4|NA|NA
CASSLEGPGQYF
TGTGCCAGCAGCCTCGAGGGTCCGGGCCAGTACTTC
>13|TRBJ1-2|TRBV7-9|NA|few
CASSLAEEGGYTF
TGTGCCAGCAGCTTAGCCGAGGAGGGTGGCTACACCTTC
>15|TRBJ2-7|TRBV7-9|NA|NA
CASSLFETEAYEQYF
TGTGCCAGCAGCTTATTCGAGACAGAGGCCTACGAGCAGTACTTC
>15|TRBJ2-1|TRBV5-1|NA|NA
CASSQQGGTYNEQFF
TGCGCCAGCAGCCAACAGGGGGGGACCTACAATGAGCAGTTCTTC
>13|TRBJ1-1|TRBV30|NA|NA
CAWSGQLNTEAFF
TGTGCCTGGAGCGGACAGTTAAACACTGAAGCTTTCTTT
>15|TRBJ1-3|TRBV6-5|NA|NA
CASSYRGISGNTIYF
TGTGCCAGCAGTTACCGAGGTATCTCTGGAAACACCATATATTTT
>14|TRBJ1-1|TRBV19|NA|NA
CASSISGKNTEAFF
TGTGCCAGTAGTATTAGCGGGAAGAACACTGAAGCTTTCTTT
>17|TRBJ1-3|TRBV3-1/TRBV3-2|TRBD1|NA
CASSQDRDSEPGNTIYF
TGTGCCAGCAGCCAAGATCGGGACAGCGAGCCTGGAAACACCATATATTTT
>13|TRBJ2-1|TRBV5-5|NA|NA
CASSLSPYNEQFF
TGTGCCAGCAGCTTATCCCCTTACAATGAGCAGTTCTTC
>16|TRBJ1-4|TRBV7-2|NA|once
CASSLVGTRVNEKLFF
TGTGCCAGCAGCTTAGTTGGGACAAGGGTTAATGAAAAACTGTTTTTT
>15|TRBJ2-3|TRBV7-2|TRBD2|NA
CASSLMSAGTDTQYF
TGTGCCAGCAGCTTAATGTCAGCGGGAACAGATACGCAGTATTTT
>15|TRBJ2-1|TRBV13|TRBD2|NA
CASSSRGGRYNEQFF
TGTGCCAGCAGCTCTCGGGGGGGCCGCTACAATGAGCAGTTCTTC
>14|TRBJ1-5|TRBV15|NA|NA
CATTNGVAGQPQHF
TGTGCCACCACCAACGGGGTGGCGGGGCAGCCCCAGCATTTT
>16|TRBJ2-5|TRBV10-3|NA|once
CAISESRTNTEETQYF
TGTGCCATCAGTGAGTCGAGGACAAATACGGAAGAGACCCAGTACTTC
>11|TRBJ2-7|TRBV27|NA|NA
CASSSGDEQYF
TGTGCCAGCAGTTCAGGGGACGAGCAGTACTTC
>16|TRBJ2-1|TRBV3-1/TRBV3-2|TRBD2|NA
CASCREGTTPYNEQFF
TGTGCCAGCTGCCGCGAAGGGACTACACCGTACAATGAGCAGTTCTTC
>14|TRBJ1-5|TRBV28|NA|NA
CASSLTGYHQPQHF
TGTGCCAGCAGTCTTACAGGGTACCATCAGCCCCAGCATTTT
>11|TRBJ1-2|TRBV6-5|NA|NA
CASSPGHGYTF
TGTGCCAGCAGCCCAGGGCATGGCTACACCTTC
>14|TRBJ2-2|TRBV4-1|NA|NA
CASSRLATAGELFF
TGCGCCAGCAGCCGTCTAGCGACCGCCGGGGAGCTGTTTTTT
>14|TRBJ1-3|TRBV4-1|NA|NA
CASSQDSPGNTIYF
TGCGCCAGCAGCCAAGATAGTCCTGGAAACACCATATATTTT
>16|TRBJ2-1|TRBV7-2|TRBD1|NA
CASSLSWTGSYNEQFF
TGTGCCAGCAGCTTATCGTGGACAGGGTCGTACAATGAGCAGTTCTTC
>15|TRBJ1-6|TRBV6-8|NA|NA
CASRTQRRHNSPLHF
TGTGCCAGCAGAACACAGAGGAGGCATAATTCACCCCTCCACTTT
>14|TRBJ2-1|TRBV11-3|TRBD1|NA
CASSLVHRGNEQFF
TGTGCCAGCAGCTTAGTCCACAGGGGGAATGAGCAGTTCTTC
>15|TRBJ2-7|TRBV7-8|TRBD2|NA
CASRPRAGEYYEQYF
TGTGCCAGCCGTCCCAGAGCGGGAGAGTACTACGAGCAGTACTTC
>14|TRBJ2-1|TRBV5-1|NA|NA
CASSFTGLDNEQFF
TGCGCCAGCAGCTTCACAGGCCTTGACAATGAGCAGTTCTTC
>15|TRBJ1-2|TRBV6-5|NA|NA
CASRPPTASNYGYTF
TGTGCCAGCAGACCTCCGACAGCTTCAAACTATGGCTACACCTTC
>17|TRBJ1-5|TRBV28|NA|NA
CASSTRAGRGSNQPQHF
TGTGCCAGCAGTACTCGGGCGGGAAGGGGTAGCAATCAGCCCCAGCATTTT
>13|TRBJ2-7|TRBV2|TRBD2|NA
CASSPSGSYEQYF
TGTGCCAGCAGCCCTAGCGGCTCCTACGAGCAGTACTTC
>16|TRBJ1-2|TRBV19|NA|once
CASSIYGQKGGNGYTF
TGTGCCAGTAGTATTTACGGTCAAAAAGGAGGAAATGGCTACACCTTC
>14|TRBJ1-1|TRBV7-9|TRBD1|NA
CASSPWTGGTEAFF
TGTGCCAGCAGCCCGTGGACAGGGGGCACTGAAGCTTTCTTT
>15|TRBJ1-1|TRBV6-2/TRBV6-3|NA|NA
CASSYSGEGGTEAFF
TGTGCCAGCAGTTACTCGGGGGAAGGGGGCACTGAAGCTTTCTTT
>13|TRBJ1-5|TRBV2|NA|NA
CASSVGVNQPQHF
TGTGCCAGCAGTGTAGGGGTCAATCAGCCCCAGCATTTT
>15|TRBJ1-2|TRBV19|NA|NA
CASSIDNPRSYGYTF
TGTGCCAGTAGTATAGATAATCCCAGATCCTATGGCTACACCTTC
>16|TRBJ1-5|TRBV6-1|NA|NA
CASSEEEGQGNQPQHF
TGTGCCAGCAGTGAAGAGGAGGGGCAGGGCAATCAGCCCCAGCATTTT
>17|TRBJ2-6|TRBV5-1|NA|NA
CASSLMASTSGANVLTF
TGCGCCAGCAGCTTGATGGCCAGTACATCTGGGGCCAACGTCCTGACTTTC
>14|TRBJ1-2|TRBV7-9|NA|NA
CASSHDRTNYGYTF
TGTGCCAGCAGCCACGACAGGACTAACTATGGCTACACCTTC
>15|TRBJ2-2|TRBV5-1|TRBD2|once
CASSPGLAGPGELFF
TGCGCCAGCAGCCCCGGACTAGCGGGCCCCGGGGAGCTGTTTTTT
>13|TRBJ2-4|TRBV6-2/TRBV6-3|NA|once
CASSYAGKNIQYF
TGTGCCAGCAGTTACGCGGGGAAAAACATTCAGTACTTC
>16|TRBJ2-3|TRBV6-2/TRBV6-3|TRBD2|NA
CASSLLKREFTDTQYF
TGTGCCAGCAGTCTCTTGAAGCGGGAGTTTACAGATACGCAGTATTTT